What follows describes a single T cell receptor beta chain. Sequencing used immunoSEQ multiplex PCR; TCRdb keeps in-frame clones, though not all of them. The sample records approximately 92,000 clones, approximately 77% being singletons. The sample comes from a study of cytotoxic CD8 clonotypes in ibrutinib-treated CLL. The length of the CDR3 is 17 residues. The germline V and J ends were trimmed by 3 bases and 0 bases, with 17 bases remaining between them. Germline V gene sequence: CDR1 SGHDN, CDR2 FVKESK. The source is a human donor with chronic lymphocytic leukemia. The starting material was PBMCs, obtained after 24 months of ibrutinib treatment. The chain employs TRBV14 and TRBJ2-5; TRBD1 might be the D (5 bases). The CDR3 DNA is TGTGCCAGCAGCCAGATGGCAGGGATAGGTGACCAAGAGACCCAGTACTTC. Protein product: CASSQMAGIGDQETQYF. Using reference TRBV14 and TRBJ2-5 for the parts outside the CDR3, the full variable domain is EAGVTQFPSHSVIEKGQTVTLRCDPISGHDNLYWYRRVMGKEIKFLLHFVKESKQDESGMPNNRFLAERTGGTYSTLKVQPAELEDSGVYFCASSQMAGIGDQETQYFGPGTRLLVL.